The clone carrying this T cell receptor (beta chain) came up a few times. This record comes from a study of blood T cell repertoires in COVID-19. Sequencing used immunoSEQ multiplex PCR; TCRdb keeps in-frame clones, though not all of them. The data hold 220,000 or so clones, with over 80% observed a single time. The CDR3 loop spans 16 amino acids. Germline CDR1 reads SGDLS; CDR2 reads YYNGEE. Trimming at V came to 3 bases and at J to 0 bases, leaving 6 bases not matched to a gene. The chain carries TRBV9 and TRBJ1-1; 9 nucleotides match TRBD1. This TCR was recovered from a woman aged 35 to 49 who had recovered from COVID-19. Sequenced material: PBMCs or T cells enriched from blood (not recorded which). The CDR3 DNA sequence: TGTGCCAGCAGCGCCCTACAGGGGGCAATGAACACTGAAGCTTTCTTT. Amino acids: CASSALQGAMNTEAFF.